Presented here are 14 T cell receptor beta chains from one specimen sequenced in a study of beta chain features in type 1 diabetes. Reverse transcription of all isolated RNA meant that expressed TCRB transcripts were sequenced. Clones were sequenced by immunoSEQ multiplex PCR, and TCRdb holds only the in-frame ones, with some missing. This sample has 450,000 to 550,000 clones, with approximately 30% found just once. Sequenced material: naive CD4+ T cells from blood. The receptors shown here come from a man between 18 and 35 years old in good health.

The table lists this clone with a few counts. This rearrangement joins TRBV15 to TRBJ2-3; TRBD1 matches 8 bases. V shed 0 bases and J 2 bases; nucleotides not matched to a gene: 4. This CDR3 is built from 16 residues. In germline, CDR1 is LNHNV, CDR2 YYDKDF (reference sequence). The CDR3 region has the DNA TGTGCCACCAGCAGAGACGGGACAGGTATCACAGATACGCAGTATTTT. It yields the protein CATSRDGTGITDTQYF.

This clone turned up a few times. V and J are TRBV14 and TRBJ2-3; 12 bases line up with TRBD2. The ends lost 3 bases at V and 5 bases at J; junction bases unmatched: 0. This CDR3 comprises 14 residues. Germline assignment: CDR1 SGHDN and CDR2 FVKESK. CDR3 nucleotides: TGTGCCAGCAGCCAGGGACTAGCGGGAGATACGCAGTATTTT. It yields the protein CASSQGLAGDTQYF.

The rearrangement links TRBV7-8 to TRBJ2-7, with D maybe TRBD2 (5 bases). In germline, CDR1 is SGHVS, CDR2 FQNEAQ. Trimming took 5 bases from V and 0 from J, leaving 14 bases between them. The CDR3 spans 15 residues. In DNA form, the CDR3 reads TGTGCCAGCAGCCCGAGGGTCCTTAACTCCTACGAGCAGTACTTC. As protein: CASSPRVLNSYEQYF.

This clone was seen a handful of times. At one boundary the junction diverges from the germline segment, which might be a read error. The rearrangement joins TRBV7-9 to TRBJ2-1; D not certain. CDR3 length: 15 residues. Germline V lookup: CDR1 SEHNR, CDR2 FQNEAQ (reference sequence). In DNA form, the CDR3 reads TGTGCCAGCACCTTAGACAATGGACGGTACAATGAGCAGTTCTTC. Translating gives CASTLDNGRYNEQFF.

The rearrangement uses TRBV7-2 and TRBJ2-7; no definite D call. Germline lookup yields CDR1 SGHTA and CDR2 FQGNSA. This CDR3 contains 11 residues. The V end lost 0 bases, the J end lost 6 bases, and 3 bases lay between the germline ends. CDR3 sequence reads: CASSLAVEQYF. CDR3 sequence (DNA): TGTGCCAGCAGCTTAGCGGTCGAGCAGTACTTC.

A few counts support this clone. V gene TRBV19 combines with J gene TRBJ2-1; D call uncertain. Germline V CDR1 and CDR2: LNHDA, SQIVND (reference sequence). This CDR3 is 13 amino acids long. V lost 10 bases, J lost 13 bases, and 23 bases lay in between. The CDR3 region is CATRFSGYNVQFF. DNA for the CDR3: TGTGCCACCCGATTTTCGGGCTACAATGTTCAGTTCTTC.

This chain uses TRBV30 with TRBJ2-1; D ambiguous. CDR3 length equals 15 residues. From germline, CDR1 is GTSNPN and CDR2 SVGIG (reference sequence). V was pared by 3 bases and J by 2 bases, with 14 bases between. This chain's CDR3 is CAWRGSRSPYNEQFF. CDR3 in DNA: TGTGCCTGGAGAGGAAGCCGATCGCCCTACAATGAGCAGTTCTTC.

There are a few counts of this clone. The rearrangement joins TRBV7-6 to TRBJ2-7, with 10 bases fitting TRBD2. After removal of 3 bases from V and 2 bases from J, the junction contained 4 bases not matched to a gene. CDR1 and CDR2 from the germline V gene are SGHVS and FNYEAQ. CDR3 size: 15 residues. The CDR3 spells CASSLRTSGAYEQYF. The CDR3 DNA reads TGTGCCAGCAGCTTGAGGACTAGCGGAGCCTACGAGCAGTACTTC.

This clone has just a few counts. The chain is built from TRBV29-1 and TRBJ2-1; no reliable D call. The length of the CDR3 is 14 residues. Germline loops: CDR1 SQVTM, CDR2 ANQGSEA. Between the trimmed V and J ends, which lost 4 bases and 3 bases, there was a span of 13 bases. Here the CDR3 reads CSVAPKVLYNEQFF. The CDR3 DNA follows: TGCAGCGTTGCCCCGAAGGTCCTCTACAATGAGCAGTTCTTC.

This clone was recorded a few times. This same CDR3 is encoded by further DNA sequences in the sample. The rearrangement uses TRBV7-9 and TRBJ2-5; D may be TRBD2 (5 bases). From germline, CDR1 is SEHNR and CDR2 FQNEAQ (reference sequence). Trimming stripped 0 bases from V and 5 bases from J, with 10 bases between. This CDR3 has 14 amino acids. The CDR3 sequence is CASSLAGGVETQYF. CDR3 nucleotides: TGTGCCAGCAGCTTAGCAGGAGGAGTGGAGACCCAGTACTTC. Variable domain in full (rest from reference TRBV7-9 and TRBJ2-5): DTGVSQNPRHKITKRGQNVTFRCDPISEHNRLYWYRQTLGQGPEFLTYFQNEAQLEKSRLLSDRFSAERPKGSFSTLEIQRTEQGDSAMYLCASSLAGGVETQYFGPGTRLLVL.

This chain connects TRBV27 to TRBJ2-1; maybe TRBD2 (5 bases). The CDR3 extends over 14 amino acids. Germline lookup yields CDR1 MNHEY and CDR2 SMNVEV (reference sequence). The V end lost 8 bases, the J end lost 12 bases, and 23 bases lay between the germline ends. The CDR3 here is CASGPMDWTNWQFF. CDR3 bases: TGTGCCAGCGGACCAATGGACTGGACGAATTGGCAGTTCTTC.

This chain links TRBV6-5 with TRBJ2-3, with a possible D match to TRBD1 (6 bases). The germline gives CDR1 MNHEY, CDR2 SVGAGI. This CDR3 is built from 14 residues. Trimming left V 5 bases short and J 1 base short, with 10 bases between. The CDR3 loop reads CASSVTGGTDTQYF. The CDR3 DNA reads TGTGCCAGCAGTGTGACAGGAGGCACAGATACGCAGTATTTT.

This clone was seen just once. At the DNA level, this CDR3 is encoded by other sequences in the same sample as well. This CDR3 is CASSLGGQETQYF. CDR3 DNA: TGCGCCAGCAGCTTGGGGGGACAAGAGACCCAGTACTTC. V and J are TRBV5-1 and TRBJ2-5; D remains unclear. The CDR3 is made up of 13 amino acids. Germline CDR1 and CDR2: SGHRS and YFSETQ. The V end lost 0 bases, the J end lost 2 bases, and 5 bases lay between the germline ends.

This clone was seen more than once but under ten times. The V and J genes are TRBV6-1 and TRBJ2-3; D unresolved. CDR3 length: 13 amino acids. V lost 4 bases and J 0 bases, leaving 5 bases between the germline ends. The germline gives CDR1 MNHNS, CDR2 SASEGT. The CDR3 here is CASSGSSTDTQYF. The CDR3 DNA reads as TGTGCCAGCAGTGGGTCTAGCACAGATACGCAGTATTTT.